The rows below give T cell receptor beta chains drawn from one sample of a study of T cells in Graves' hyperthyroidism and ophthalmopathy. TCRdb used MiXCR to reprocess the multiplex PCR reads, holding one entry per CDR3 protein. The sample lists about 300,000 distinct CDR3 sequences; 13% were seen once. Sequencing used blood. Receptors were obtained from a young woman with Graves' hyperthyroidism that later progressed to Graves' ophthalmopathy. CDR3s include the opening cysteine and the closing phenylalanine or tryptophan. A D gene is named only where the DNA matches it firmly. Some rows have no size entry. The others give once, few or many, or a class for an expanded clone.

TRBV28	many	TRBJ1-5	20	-	CASSSSPQSDRLYSNQPQHF	TGTGCCAGCAGTTCATCACCACAATCCGACAGGCTTTATAGCAATCAGCCCCAGCATTTT
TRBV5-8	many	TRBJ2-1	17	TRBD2	CASILPGLAGGPNEQFF	TGTGCCAGCATCCTTCCGGGACTAGCGGGAGGGCCCAATGAGCAGTTCTTC
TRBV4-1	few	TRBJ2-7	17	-	CASSQEWRADLPYEQYF	TGCGCCAGCAGCCAAGAATGGAGGGCGGACCTTCCCTACGAGCAGTACTTC
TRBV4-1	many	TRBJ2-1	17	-	CASSQLLNLEGTNEQFF	TGCGCCAGCAGCCAACTCCTTAATCTGGAGGGCACCAATGAGCAGTTCTTC
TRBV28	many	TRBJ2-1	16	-	CASRELGLSSYNEQFF	TGTGCCAGCAGGGAGCTCGGGTTGAGCTCCTACAATGAGCAGTTCTTC
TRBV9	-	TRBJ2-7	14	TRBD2	CASSILADPYEQYF	TGTGCCAGCAGCATACTAGCGGACCCCTACGAGCAGTACTTC
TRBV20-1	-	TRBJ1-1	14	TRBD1	CSARGGQGDTEAFF	TGCAGTGCTAGAGGGGGACAGGGCGACACTGAAGCTTTCTTT
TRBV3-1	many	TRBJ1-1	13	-	CASSPGGVAEAFF	TGTGCCAGCAGCCCTGGTGGGGTAGCTGAAGCTTTCTTT
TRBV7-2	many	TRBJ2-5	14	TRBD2	CASSPSGGGETQYF	TGTGCCAGCAGCCCCTCGGGAGGGGGAGAGACCCAGTACTTC
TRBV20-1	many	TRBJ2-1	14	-	CSADSSGSYNEQFF	TGCAGTGCAGACTCGAGCGGCTCCTACAATGAGCAGTTCTTC
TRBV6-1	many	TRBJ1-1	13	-	CASSTLRGTEAFF	TGTGCCAGCAGTACCCTTAGGGGCACTGAAGCTTTCTTT
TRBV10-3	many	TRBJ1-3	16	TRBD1	CAISEPGTGTGNTIYF	TGTGCCATCAGTGAGCCGGGGACAGGGACTGGAAACACCATATATTTT
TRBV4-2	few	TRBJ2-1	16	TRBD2	CASSQTSGSFYNEQFF	TGTGCCAGCAGCCAAACAAGCGGGAGTTTCTACAATGAGCAGTTCTTC
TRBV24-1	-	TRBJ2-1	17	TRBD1	CATSDKYWGQGNNEQFF	TGTGCCACCAGTGATAAGTATTGGGGACAGGGGAACAATGAGCAGTTCTTC
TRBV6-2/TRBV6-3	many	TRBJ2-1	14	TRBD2	CASRRAGGPKEQFF	TGTGCCAGCAGGCGGGCGGGAGGGCCGAAGGAGCAGTTCTTC
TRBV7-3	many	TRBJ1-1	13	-	CASSLRSNTEAFF	TGTGCCAGCAGCTTAAGATCGAACACTGAAGCTTTCTTT
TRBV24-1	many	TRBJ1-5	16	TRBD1	CATSVRRQGGDQPQHF	TGTGCCACCAGTGTCAGACGACAGGGGGGGGATCAGCCCCAGCATTTT
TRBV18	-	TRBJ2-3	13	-	CASTPISGDTQYF	TGTGCCAGCACTCCCATTAGTGGCGATACGCAGTATTTT
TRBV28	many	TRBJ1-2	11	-	CASNDEGGYTF	TGTGCCAGCAATGATGAGGGTGGCTACACCTTC
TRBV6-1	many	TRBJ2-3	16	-	CASSATLTGFTDTQYF	TGTGCCAGCAGTGCTACCTTGACGGGATTCACAGATACGCAGTATTTT
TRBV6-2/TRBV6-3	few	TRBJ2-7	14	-	CASSYSRQRLEQYF	TGTGCCAGCAGTTACTCCCGACAGCGCCTTGAGCAGTACTTC
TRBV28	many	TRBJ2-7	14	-	CASSFPGSSYEQYF	TGTGCCAGCAGTTTCCCCGGGAGTTCCTACGAGCAGTACTTC
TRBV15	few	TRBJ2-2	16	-	CATSRDIGQNTGELFF	TGTGCCACCAGCAGAGATATAGGGCAGAACACCGGGGAGCTGTTTTTT
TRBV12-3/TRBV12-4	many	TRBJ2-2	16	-	CASSFGGSMNTGELFF	TGTGCCAGCAGTTTTGGAGGATCCATGAACACCGGGGAGCTGTTTTTT
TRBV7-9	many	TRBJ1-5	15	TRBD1	CASSFDRTGNQPQHF	TGTGCCAGCAGCTTTGATAGGACAGGGAATCAGCCCCAGCATTTT
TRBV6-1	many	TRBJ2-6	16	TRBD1	CASTGTGASGANVLTF	TGTGCCAGCACCGGGACAGGGGCTTCCGGGGCCAACGTCCTGACTTTC
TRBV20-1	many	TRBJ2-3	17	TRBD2	CSARGLAGPTSTDTQYF	TGCAGTGCTAGGGGACTAGCGGGACCGACAAGCACAGATACGCAGTATTTT
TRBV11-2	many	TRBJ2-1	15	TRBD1	CASSLGQGSYNEQFF	TGTGCCAGCAGCTTAGGACAGGGGTCCTACAATGAGCAGTTCTTC
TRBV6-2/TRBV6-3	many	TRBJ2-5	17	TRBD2	CASSYRTSGSLEETQYF	TGTGCCAGCAGCTACAGGACTAGCGGGAGTTTAGAAGAGACCCAGTACTTC
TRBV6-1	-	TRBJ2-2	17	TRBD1	CASSPPPGQGNTGELFF	TGTGCCAGCAGCCCTCCGCCGGGACAGGGGAACACCGGGGAGCTGTTTTTT
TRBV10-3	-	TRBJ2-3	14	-	CAITEGGGTDTQYF	TGTGCCATCACCGAGGGGGGGGGCACAGATACGCAGTATTTT
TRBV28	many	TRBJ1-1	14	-	CASSLTGLYAEAFF	TGTGCCAGCAGTTTAACCGGGTTGTACGCTGAAGCTTTCTTT
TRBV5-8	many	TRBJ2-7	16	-	CASSLAGATDYYEQYF	TGTGCCAGCAGCTTGGCCGGAGCTACTGATTACTACGAGCAGTACTTC
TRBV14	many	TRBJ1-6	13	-	CASSRQGDSPLHF	TGTGCCAGCAGCCGACAAGGGGACTCACCCCTCCACTTT
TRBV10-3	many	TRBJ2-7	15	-	CAISDSGTASPGQYF	TGTGCCATCAGTGACTCGGGGACGGCCTCCCCTGGGCAGTACTTC
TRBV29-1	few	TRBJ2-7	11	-	CSASGVGEQYF	TGCAGCGCCTCGGGAGTAGGCGAGCAGTACTTC
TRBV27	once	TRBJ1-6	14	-	CASSLQGPRSPLHF	TGTGCCAGCAGTTTACAAGGGCCTAGGTCACCCCTCCACTTT
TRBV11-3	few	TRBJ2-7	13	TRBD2	CASSQGLAYEQYF	TGTGCCAGCAGCCAAGGACTAGCCTACGAGCAGTACTTC
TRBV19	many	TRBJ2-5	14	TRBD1	CASRGSGGRETQYF	TGTGCCAGCAGGGGGTCGGGCGGAAGGGAGACCCAGTACTTC
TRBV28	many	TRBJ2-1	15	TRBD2	CATQTPGLASNEQFF	TGTGCCACCCAAACTCCGGGACTAGCGAGCAATGAGCAGTTCTTC
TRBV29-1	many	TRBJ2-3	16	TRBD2	CSVEVLAVTSTDTQYF	TGCAGCGTTGAGGTACTAGCGGTTACCAGCACAGATACGCAGTATTTT
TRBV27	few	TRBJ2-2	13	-	CASSFRETGELFF	TGTGCCAGCAGTTTTCGGGAGACCGGGGAGCTGTTTTTT
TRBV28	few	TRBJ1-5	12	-	CASVTGHQSQHF	TGTGCCAGCGTTACGGGACATCAGTCCCAGCATTTT
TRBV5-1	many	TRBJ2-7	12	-	CASSRTTYEQYF	TGCGCCAGCAGCCGGACTACATACGAGCAGTACTTC
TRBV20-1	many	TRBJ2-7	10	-	CSVSRDEQYF	TGCAGTGTTTCTAGGGACGAGCAGTACTTC
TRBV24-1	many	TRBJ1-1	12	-	CATSWGNTEAFF	TGTGCCACCAGTTGGGGAAACACTGAAGCTTTCTTT
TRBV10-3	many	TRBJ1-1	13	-	CAISVVGASEAFF	TGTGCCATCAGTGTTGTAGGGGCAAGTGAAGCTTTCTTT
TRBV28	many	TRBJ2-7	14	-	CASTATGVSYEQYF	TGTGCCAGCACCGCGACAGGCGTCTCCTACGAGCAGTACTTC
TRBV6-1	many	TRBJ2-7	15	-	CASSQGTAGAGEQYF	TGTGCCAGCAGTCAGGGGACGGCGGGGGCAGGGGAGCAGTACTTC
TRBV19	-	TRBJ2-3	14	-	CASSILHREDTQYF	TGTGCCAGTAGTATTCTCCACAGGGAGGATACGCAGTATTTT
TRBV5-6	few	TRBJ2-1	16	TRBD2	CASSSGWAGENNEQFF	TGTGCCAGCAGCTCGGGGTGGGCGGGAGAAAACAATGAGCAGTTCTTC
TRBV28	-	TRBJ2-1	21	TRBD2	CASSYLPSRTSGRSLYNEQFF	TGTGCCAGCAGTTACCTTCCATCTCGGACTAGCGGGAGGTCACTTTACAATGAGCAGTTCTTC
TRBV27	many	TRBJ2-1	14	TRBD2	CASNWAGAYNEQFF	TGTGCCAGCAACTGGGCGGGAGCGTACAATGAGCAGTTCTTC
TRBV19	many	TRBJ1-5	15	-	CASSKDRYSNQPQHF	TGTGCCAGTAGCAAAGACAGGTATAGCAATCAGCCCCAGCATTTT
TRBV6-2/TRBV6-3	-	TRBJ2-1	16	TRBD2	CASSYGTSGSNDEQFF	TGTGCCAGCAGTTACGGGACTAGCGGGAGTAACGATGAGCAGTTCTTC
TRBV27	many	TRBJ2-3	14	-	CASSLYPSTDTQYF	TGTGCCAGCAGTTTATACCCTAGCACAGATACGCAGTATTTT
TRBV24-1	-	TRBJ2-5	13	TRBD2	CATSDGGQETQYF	TGTGCCACCAGTGACGGGGGGCAAGAGACCCAGTACTTC
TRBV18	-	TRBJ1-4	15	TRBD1	CASSRGTDFNEKLFF	TGTGCCAGCTCACGGGGGACAGATTTTAATGAAAAACTGTTTTTT
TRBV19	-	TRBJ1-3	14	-	CASEKDASGNTIYF	TGTGCCAGTGAAAAGGATGCCTCTGGAAACACCATATATTTT
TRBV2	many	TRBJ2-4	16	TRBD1	CASRLSTGGGGRIQYF	TGTGCCAGCAGACTTTCAACAGGGGGCGGAGGTAGAATTCAGTACTTC